These T cell receptor beta chains were read from a single sample in a study of neurological immune-mediated disorders. A single record per CDR3 protein comes from TCRdb applying MiXCR to the 5' RACE reads. This sample has 50,000 or so distinct CDR3 sequences, with about 3.4% found just once. Sequencing used PBMCs. The source of these receptors is a woman aged 60 to 75 with multiple sclerosis. Both conserved end residues are part of each CDR3. D genes are given only for firm matches. Rows may omit the clone size; those that give it use once, few, many or a size class.

V	J	size	D	DNA	CDR3
TRBV5-1	TRBJ1-1	many	.	TGCGCCAGCAGCTTCTCCGGGAACACTGAAGCTTTCTTT	CASSFSGNTEAFF
TRBV20-1	TRBJ1-2	many	.	TGCAGTGCTAGAGATCGTCAGGGGTATGGCTACACCTTC	CSARDRQGYGYTF
TRBV7-8	TRBJ2-1	many	.	TGTGCCAGCAGCGTCGGCGGATATGAGCAGTTCTTC	CASSVGGYEQFF
TRBV14	TRBJ1-1	many	.	TGTGCCAGCAGCCAAGATCAGAACACTGAAGCTTTCTTT	CASSQDQNTEAFF
TRBV2	TRBJ2-3	many	.	TGTGCCAGCAGCTCCGGACGGTCAGATACGCAGTATTTT	CASSSGRSDTQYF
TRBV7-8	TRBJ2-7	many	TRBD2	TGTGCCAGCAGTTTTGGGGGGACTAGCGGGATAGGGGATAAGTACGAGCAGTACTTC	CASSFGGTSGIGDKYEQYF
TRBV4-2	TRBJ2-6	many	TRBD1	TGTGCCAGCAGCCAAGAGACAGGGGCTGGGGCCAACGTCCTGACTTTC	CASSQETGAGANVLTF
TRBV20-1	TRBJ2-2	many	.	TGCAGTGCTAGAGAAGGGGCGAACACCGGGGAGCTGTTTTTT	CSAREGANTGELFF
TRBV28	TRBJ2-1	many	.	TGTGCCAGCAGCCGACCCGGGACTGTTTACAATGAGCAGTTCTTC	CASSRPGTVYNEQFF
TRBV7-9	TRBJ2-7	many	TRBD1	TGTGCCAGCAGTTACCCGGGACAGGGCTACGAGCAGTACTTC	CASSYPGQGYEQYF
TRBV28	TRBJ1-1	many	.	TGTGCCAGCAGTTTACAGGGGATAAACACTGAAGCTTTCTTT	CASSLQGINTEAFF
TRBV29-1	TRBJ2-1	many	.	TGCAGCGTTGAAGGAGCAAGGGGGATCAATGAGCAGTTCTTC	CSVEGARGINEQFF
TRBV10-2	TRBJ1-4	many	.	TGCGCCAGCCAGAGGGCACCTAATGAAAAACTGTTTTTT	CASQRAPNEKLFF
TRBV5-1	TRBJ2-7	medium-sized	.	TGCGCCAGCAGCTTGACCTCCTACGAGCAGTACTTC	CASSLTSYEQYF
TRBV5-7	TRBJ1-5	many	.	TGTGCCAGCAGCTTGCCAGGGTCGGGCAATCAGCCCCAGCATTTT	CASSLPGSGNQPQHF
TRBV20-1	TRBJ2-7	many	TRBD2	TGCAGTGCTAGGGTTAGGGTAGGGGGGACTAGCTCATTCGTGTGGGAGCAGTACTTC	CSARVRVGGTSSFVWEQYF
TRBV5-1	TRBJ1-2	many	.	TGCGCCAGCAGCTTGGGATCCAGGCGGTACTATGGCTACACCTTC	CASSLGSRRYYGYTF
TRBV7-3	TRBJ2-1	many	TRBD2	TGTGCCAGCAGCTTATTGGGGCTAGCGGGAGTATTGGACAATGAGCAGTTCTTC	CASSLLGLAGVLDNEQFF
TRBV5-1	TRBJ2-1	many	TRBD2	TGCGCCAGCAGTTCCCCTAGCGGGAGCTCCTACAATGAGCAGTTCTTC	CASSSPSGSSYNEQFF
TRBV5-1	TRBJ2-5	many	.	TGCGCCAGCAGCTTGGGGTCCACACGAAAAGAGACCCAGTACTTC	CASSLGSTRKETQYF
TRBV4-1	TRBJ2-1	many	TRBD2	TGCGCCAGCAGCCAAGGCCCAGCGGGATCCTACAATGAGCAGTTCTTC	CASSQGPAGSYNEQFF
TRBV4-1	TRBJ1-3	many	TRBD1	TGCGCCAGCAGCCGGGACAGGTTGTGGGGAAACACCATATATTTT	CASSRDRLWGNTIYF
TRBV2	TRBJ2-5	many	.	TGTGCCAGCAGGCCCGATGAGTCTGAGACCCAGTACTTC	CASRPDESETQYF
TRBV20-1	TRBJ2-5	many	TRBD2	TGCAGTGCTTCCTACGGGACTAGCGGGGGAGAGACCCAGTACTTC	CSASYGTSGGETQYF
TRBV7-3	TRBJ2-2	.	.	TGTGCCAGCAGCTTGGACGGAGCGAACACCGGGGAGCTGTTTTTT	CASSLDGANTGELFF
TRBV7-2	TRBJ2-5	many	.	TGTGCCAGCAGGGGAGAGACCCAGTACTTC	CASRGETQYF
TRBV4-1	TRBJ1-5	many	.	TGCGCCAGCAGCCAAGATTACTTGGGGCTCCTCAATCAGCCCCAGCATTTT	CASSQDYLGLLNQPQHF
TRBV6-5	TRBJ2-3	many	.	TGTGCCAGCAGGAACGGTGGTTCCACAGATACGCAGTATTTT	CASRNGGSTDTQYF
TRBV29-1	TRBJ1-1	many	.	TGCAGCGTTGAGCGATTTTTCCTCCGGGACGGAAAGGTGAACACTGAAGCTTTCTTT	CSVERFFLRDGKVNTEAFF
TRBV10-3	TRBJ2-5	many	.	TGTGCCATCAGTGAAACTCCGGGACTCGAGACCCAGTACTTC	CAISETPGLETQYF
TRBV5-1	TRBJ2-3	.	.	TGCGCCAGCGGGAGGAGGGGCGACGGTGGAGATACGCAGTATTTT	CASGRRGDGGDTQYF
TRBV3-1	TRBJ2-7	many	.	TGTGCCAGCAGCCAAGGGGGCGGCAGGACCGCTTACGAGCAGTACTTC	CASSQGGGRTAYEQYF
TRBV5-1	TRBJ1-2	many	.	TGCGCCAGCAGCTTGCCTTCCACTAACTATGGCTACACCTTC	CASSLPSTNYGYTF
TRBV6-2/TRBV6-3	TRBJ1-2	few	.	TGTGCCAGCAAAAATCGGGCCGACAGTAACTATGGCTACACCTTC	CASKNRADSNYGYTF
TRBV7-9	TRBJ2-5	many	TRBD2	TGTGCCAGCAGCAGTAGCGGGGGAAGCCAAGAGACCCAGTACTTC	CASSSSGGSQETQYF
TRBV28	TRBJ1-1	many	.	TGTGCCAGCAGTCCACTCGGGGAAGTCGTGTTTAGAGGGACTGAAGCTTTCTTT	CASSPLGEVVFRGTEAFF
TRBV28	TRBJ2-7	many	.	TGTGCCAGCAGTACACCGACCAACTACGAGCAGTACTTC	CASSTPTNYEQYF
TRBV5-6	TRBJ2-5	many	.	TGTGCCAGCAGCCCACCGCCGGGCCAGACCCAGTACTTC	CASSPPPGQTQYF
TRBV6-5	TRBJ2-5	many	TRBD2	TGTGCCAGCAGTTCCGGACTAGCGGGCGAACAAGAGACCCAGTACTTC	CASSSGLAGEQETQYF
TRBV27	TRBJ2-7	many	.	TGTGCCAGCAGTTCCCTAACCGACAGCACCTACGAGCAGTACTTC	CASSSLTDSTYEQYF
TRBV7-3	TRBJ1-1	many	.	TGTGCCAGCAGCTTAACCCCAGGGAGTAACACTGAAGCTTTCTTT	CASSLTPGSNTEAFF
TRBV24-1	TRBJ2-6	medium-sized	.	TGTGCCACCGCCTCTGGGGCCAACGTCCTGACTTTC	CATASGANVLTF
TRBV5-1	TRBJ2-2	medium-sized	.	TGCGCCAGCAGCTACACCGGGGAGCTGTTTTTT	CASSYTGELFF
TRBV20-1	TRBJ2-7	.	.	TGCAGTGCTCCTGACAGTCAGTTCCCGTACGAGCAGTACTTC	CSAPDSQFPYEQYF
TRBV2	TRBJ1-2	many	.	TGTGCCAGCAGTGCCGGGTGGAGGTCGATGGACTATGGCTACACCTTC	CASSAGWRSMDYGYTF
TRBV2	TRBJ2-5	many	.	TGTGCCATAACAGGTCGGGGAAGGGAAGAGACCCAGTACTTC	CAITGRGREETQYF
TRBV18	TRBJ1-1	few	.	TGTGCCAGCTCACGTTTACAAGGGGACGGTGAAGCTTTCTTT	CASSRLQGDGEAFF
TRBV5-1	TRBJ2-2	few	.	TGCGCCAGCAGCTTGTTCGGGGGCAGCGGGGAGCTGTTTTTT	CASSLFGGSGELFF
TRBV5-5	TRBJ2-5	many	.	TGTGCCAGCAGCCGGGCCGTGAGACTCCAAGAGACCCAGTACTTC	CASSRAVRLQETQYF
TRBV29-1	TRBJ1-2	many	.	TGCAGCGTAGTTACGGAATATGGCTACACCTTC	CSVVTEYGYTF